This TCR beta chain was identified during a study of blood T cell repertoires in COVID-19. Study-level background: Nucleic acid was either cDNA or gDNA, and it came from T cells, B-cell-depleted T cells, or PBMCs.

CDR3 size: 17 residues. Germline lookup yields CDR1 SEHNR and CDR2 FQNEAQ (reference sequence). V lost 2 bases and J 1 base, leaving 14 bases between the germline ends. Only in-frame clones appear in the TCRdb table, and some are missing; sequencing was by immunoSEQ multiplex PCR. In the table there are roughly 230,000 clones, 80% to 85% of which are singletons. This TCR was recovered from a woman older than 75 with COVID-19, enrolled during active disease. The rearrangement uses TRBV7-9 and TRBJ2-2; D is unclear. Sequencing was carried out using peripheral blood. The CDR3 reads CASSLFPNSRNTGELFF. The CDR3 DNA reads as TGTGCCAGCAGCTTATTTCCGAATAGCAGGAACACCGGGGAGCTGTTTTTT.